The rows below give T cell receptor beta chains drawn from one sample of a study of cytomegalovirus exposure and HLA in healthy donors. The repertoire was sequenced with immunoSEQ multiplex PCR; TCRdb's copy has only in-frame clones and lacks some. The data contain roughly 150,000 clones, 65% to 85% of them singletons. The sample was PBMCs. These receptors came from a woman younger than 35 in good health and CMV-seronegative. The CDR3 runs from the conserved cysteine through the conserved F or W. The order of the fields is D gene, V gene, J gene, clone size, CDR3 DNA, CDR3 protein. The D gene is left open where the match is weak. Size is omitted from some rows. Given values are once, few, many or a class for expanded clones.

D: -; V: TRBV30; J: TRBJ1-1; size: once; DNA: TGTGCCTGGAGGTCAGACAGCCTTAATGAAGCTTTCTTT; CDR3: CAWRSDSLNEAFF
D: -; V: TRBV30; J: TRBJ1-2; size: -; DNA: TGTGCCTGGAGTGCGGAGGGTTTCTATGGCTACACCTTC; CDR3: CAWSAEGFYGYTF
D: -; V: TRBV27; J: TRBJ2-7; size: -; DNA: TGTGCCAGCACCGTATTCATCTCGGGTGAGCAGTACTTC; CDR3: CASTVFISGEQYF
D: TRBD2; V: TRBV6-6; J: TRBJ2-5; size: -; DNA: TGTGCCAGCAGTTACGAACTAGCGGGGGGGGAAGAGACCCAGTACTTC; CDR3: CASSYELAGGEETQYF
D: -; V: TRBV5-4; J: TRBJ1-5; size: -; DNA: TGTGCCAGCAGCTTGGATGGGGGGGGAGGAATTCAGCCCCAGCATTTT; CDR3: CASSLDGGGGIQPQHF
D: -; V: TRBV5-1; J: TRBJ2-2; size: -; DNA: TGCGCCAGCAGCTTGGGGCAGAGCGCGAACACCGGGGAGCTGTTTTTT; CDR3: CASSLGQSANTGELFF
D: -; V: TRBV7-9; J: TRBJ1-5; size: -; DNA: TGTGCCAGCAGCGGGGGGGGGCTGAGTCAGCCCCAGCATTTT; CDR3: CASSGGGLSQPQHF
D: -; V: TRBV5-6; J: TRBJ2-7; size: -; DNA: TGTGCCAGCAGCTTGGGGGGACACACCTACGAGCAGTACTTC; CDR3: CASSLGGHTYEQYF
D: -; V: TRBV5-1; J: TRBJ1-2; size: -; DNA: TGCGCCAGCAGCTTAAACACAGAGGGCGGCTACACCTTC; CDR3: CASSLNTEGGYTF
D: TRBD2; V: TRBV6-6; J: TRBJ2-7; size: -; DNA: TGTGCCAGCAGTTACGAGCGGGGGACCTACGAGCAGTACTTC; CDR3: CASSYERGTYEQYF
D: TRBD1; V: TRBV27; J: TRBJ2-6; size: -; DNA: TGTGCCAGCAGTTTATTTGCAGGGGGTCTATCTGGGGCCAACGTCCTGACTTTC; CDR3: CASSLFAGGLSGANVLTF
D: TRBD2; V: TRBV2; J: TRBJ2-5; size: once; DNA: TGTGCCAGCAGTGAAGGGGTAGCGGGGGCCCTTCGGGAGACCCAGTACTTC; CDR3: CASSEGVAGALRETQYF
D: -; V: TRBV5-6; J: TRBJ2-5; size: -; DNA: TGTGCCAGCAGCTATCCACAAGAGACCCAGTACTTC; CDR3: CASSYPQETQYF
D: TRBD1; V: TRBV30; J: TRBJ1-1; size: once; DNA: TGTGCCTGGAGCGGGACAGTGGGTGAAGCTTTCTTT; CDR3: CAWSGTVGEAFF
D: -; V: TRBV5-1; J: TRBJ1-1; size: -; DNA: TGCGCCAGCAGCTTGCGATCGGGGATGAACACTGAAGCTTTCTTT; CDR3: CASSLRSGMNTEAFF
D: TRBD1; V: TRBV11-3; J: TRBJ1-2; size: -; DNA: TGTGCCAGCAGCCCGGGAGCCGGGAGACAGGGTGACTATGGCTACACCTTC; CDR3: CASSPGAGRQGDYGYTF
D: -; V: TRBV13; J: TRBJ1-2; size: -; DNA: TGTGCCAGCAGCTTAGAGGCAGGGATCAGCTATGGCTACACCTTC; CDR3: CASSLEAGISYGYTF
D: TRBD2; V: TRBV7-3; J: TRBJ2-1; size: -; DNA: TGTGCCAGCAGCTTAGGAGCGGGGGGCTCCTACAATGAGCAGTTCTTC; CDR3: CASSLGAGGSYNEQFF
D: -; V: TRBV7-8; J: TRBJ2-7; size: -; DNA: TGTGCCAGCAGCCCGACATTGGGCGAGCAGTACTTC; CDR3: CASSPTLGEQYF
D: TRBD1; V: TRBV5-5; J: TRBJ2-5; size: once; DNA: TGTGCCAGCAGCCTAGTGACAGGGACGGAGACCCAGTACTTC; CDR3: CASSLVTGTETQYF
D: -; V: TRBV18; J: TRBJ1-1; size: -; DNA: TGTGCCAGCTCACCTAACACGAACACTGAAGCTTTCTTT; CDR3: CASSPNTNTEAFF
D: -; V: TRBV5-1; J: TRBJ2-7; size: -; DNA: TGCGCCAGCAGCGACAGACCGGACTCCTACGAGCAGTACTTC; CDR3: CASSDRPDSYEQYF
D: TRBD1; V: TRBV2; J: TRBJ2-7; size: -; DNA: TGTGCCAGCCTACCGTTAGCCTCAGGGGGACAGGGCGTCTCCTACGAGCAGTACTTC; CDR3: CASLPLASGGQGVSYEQYF
D: TRBD1; V: TRBV14; J: TRBJ2-6; size: -; DNA: TGTGCCAGCAGCCGACAGGGGCGTGGGGCCAACGTCCTGACTTTC; CDR3: CASSRQGRGANVLTF
D: TRBD1; V: TRBV11-2; J: TRBJ1-5; size: -; DNA: TGTGCCAGCAGCCGAACAGGGGGACAGCCCCAGCATTTT; CDR3: CASSRTGGQPQHF
D: -; V: TRBV19; J: TRBJ2-7; size: -; DNA: TGTGCCAGTAGACCACGAGGGGGGGCTGCCTACGAGCAGTACTTC; CDR3: CASRPRGGAAYEQYF
D: TRBD2; V: TRBV18; J: TRBJ2-1; size: -; DNA: TGTGCCAGCTCACCCGGGACTAGCGGCGGAAACAATGAGCAGTTCTTC; CDR3: CASSPGTSGGNNEQFF
D: -; V: TRBV6-6; J: TRBJ1-2; size: -; DNA: TGTGCCAGCAGTGGACGGACGTCCGGGGGCTATGGCTACACCTTC; CDR3: CASSGRTSGGYGYTF
D: -; V: TRBV2; J: TRBJ2-4; size: -; DNA: TGTGCCAGCAGTGGGTTTGGCAAAAACAGTCAGTACTTC; CDR3: CASSGFGKNSQYF
D: TRBD2; V: TRBV7-9; J: TRBJ2-2; size: -; DNA: TGTGCCAGCAACTACATAGCGGGGCGGACCGGGGAGCTGTTTTTT; CDR3: CASNYIAGRTGELFF
D: -; V: TRBV5-6; J: TRBJ1-5; size: few; DNA: TGTGCCAGCAGCTTGGGGCTAGACAATCAGCCCCAGCATTTT; CDR3: CASSLGLDNQPQHF
D: -; V: TRBV19; J: TRBJ2-5; size: once; DNA: TGTGCCAGTAGTCCTGGAGGGGTAGTGACCCAGTACTTC; CDR3: CASSPGGVVTQYF
D: -; V: TRBV29-1; J: TRBJ1-5; size: -; DNA: TGCAGCGTAAGTCCAGGGGATGGTCAGCCCCAGCATTTT; CDR3: CSVSPGDGQPQHF
D: -; V: TRBV19; J: TRBJ2-3; size: few; DNA: TGTGCCAGTAGTACAGGTCGGACAGATACGCAGTATTTT; CDR3: CASSTGRTDTQYF
D: TRBD1; V: TRBV5-4; J: TRBJ2-1; size: once; DNA: TGTGCCAGCAGTTGGACAGGAACACAGTTCTTC; CDR3: CASSWTGTQFF
D: -; V: TRBV5-1; J: TRBJ1-1; size: -; DNA: TGCGCCAGCAGCTTGGTGGGGATCGGACACCTGAACACTGAAGCTTTCTTT; CDR3: CASSLVGIGHLNTEAFF